Below are 20 T cell receptor beta chains sequenced from a single sample in a study of cytotoxic CD8 clonotypes in ibrutinib-treated CLL. Sequenced by immunoSEQ multiplex PCR; TCRdb stores in-frame clones only, minus some. The sample comprises more than 8,000 clones, approximately 60% of which are singletons, and about 18% rests with the top ten. The material sequenced was PBMCs, taken before ibrutinib treatment. These receptors all stem from a human donor with chronic lymphocytic leukemia.

This clone was counted a few times. The chain employs TRBV6-5 and TRBJ2-2; D is possibly TRBD2 (6 bases). V lost 6 bases and J lost 4, with 15 bases in between. Germline V gene data show CDR1 as MNHEY and CDR2 as SVGAGI. The CDR3 contains 15 residues. The CDR3 reads CASSPSPSATGELFF. CDR3 nucleotides: TGTGCCAGCAGCCCTTCTCCTAGCGCCACCGGGGAGCTGTTTTTT.

J is TRBJ2-2 and V is TRBV28; D unclear. The V gene lost 6 bases and the J gene lost 2 bases, with 13 bases spanning the gap. Germline CDR1 and CDR2: MDHEN and SYDVKM. This CDR3 has 15 residues. The CDR3 nucleotides read TGTGCCAGCAGCCCGGATTCAGGAAACACCGGGGAGCTGTTTTTT. It encodes CASSPDSGNTGELFF.

The rearrangement uses TRBV4-1 and TRBJ2-3; D perhaps matches TRBD2 (7 bases). The CDR3 sequence is 14 residues long. Trimming removed 4 bases at V and 8 bases at J, with 16 bases between. Germline-derived CDR1 and CDR2 are MGHRA and YSYEKL. CDR3 sequence (DNA): TGCGCCAGCAGCCCAGCTAGGGGGGGCTTTACGCAGTATTTT. This encodes CASSPARGGFTQYF.

The chain has TRBV6-1 and TRBJ2-7; D remains ambiguous. There are 13 residues in the CDR3. Trimming removed 8 bases from V and 4 bases from J, with 15 bases in between. CDR1 MNHNS and CDR2 SASEGT come from the germline V gene. CDR3 residues: CASGLSWDYEQYF. CDR3 coding DNA: TGTGCCAGCGGGCTCTCCTGGGATTACGAGCAGTACTTC.

In its sample, this clone was seen once. The chain combines TRBV20-1 with TRBJ1-1; D not certain. Per the germline V gene, CDR1 is DFQATT and CDR2 is SNEGSKA (reference sequence). V was clipped by 6 bases and J by 7 bases, with 12 bases between them. This CDR3 is built from 11 residues. The CDR3: CSARQLVEAFF. The CDR3, as DNA: TGCAGTGCCCGGCAATTAGTTGAAGCTTTCTTT.

The chain joins TRBV5-1 to TRBJ2-1; D is unresolved. The CDR3 spans 16 residues. CDR1 is SGHRS, CDR2 YFSETQ, per germline. Trimming pared 0 bases from V and 5 bases from J, leaving 15 bases between. The CDR3 sequence is CASSLAGARYDNEQFF. CDR3 coding DNA: TGCGCCAGCAGCTTGGCAGGCGCAAGATACGACAATGAGCAGTTCTTC.

The chain uses TRBV2 and TRBJ2-1, with 10 positions matching TRBD1. With V trimmed by 5 bases and J by 6 bases, 7 bases remained unmatched. The germline V gene encodes CDR1 SNHLY and CDR2 FYNNEI. The CDR3 runs to 15 residues. The CDR3, as DNA: TGTGCCAGCAGTTCTCCGGGACAGGGGTTCAATGAGCAGTTCTTC. Protein: CASSSPGQGFNEQFF.

Only a few counts were recorded for this clone. The chain employs TRBV7-2 and TRBJ1-6; D remains ambiguous. Between the trimmed V and J ends, which lost 5 bases and 0 bases, there was a span of 17 bases. Looked up from germline, CDR1 is SGHTA and CDR2 is FQGNSA. CDR3 length: 18 residues. The CDR3, as DNA: TGTGCCAGCAGCCGGGATTTAGTTACTAGCTCCTATAATTCACCCCTCCACTTT. It codes for CASSRDLVTSSYNSPLHF.

This clone was found a few times. V is TRBV2 and J is TRBJ2-3; D call uncertain. This CDR3 has 13 amino acids. CDR1 SNHLY and CDR2 FYNNEI come from the germline V gene. Trimming took off 3 bases at V and 2 bases at J, with 6 bases between the two ends. The CDR3 DNA follows: TGTGCCAGCAGTGATCGGTTCACAGATACGCAGTATTTT. The encoded protein is CASSDRFTDTQYF.

The J gene is TRBJ2-3, the V gene TRBV7-3; 8 bases map to TRBD1. This CDR3 contains 12 residues. Germline CDR1 and CDR2: SGHTA and FQGTGA. J lost 9 bases, V lost 5 bases, and 4 bases had no gene match. The CDR3 DNA is TGTGCCAGCAGCGACGGACAGGGAACGCAGTATTTT. This sequence encodes CASSDGQGTQYF.

This chain connects TRBV7-9 to TRBJ1-1; possibly TRBD1 for D (5 bases). Trimming removed 4 bases at V and 7 bases at J, with 10 bases between. The CDR3 totals 12 residues. Germline assignment: CDR1 SEHNR and CDR2 FQNEAQ (reference sequence). The CDR3 DNA follows: TGTGCCAGCAGCTATACAGGTGATGAAGCTTTCTTT. Translating it yields CASSYTGDEAFF. Together with reference TRBV7-9 and TRBJ1-1, the CDR3 gives the full variable domain: DTGVSQNPRHKITKRGQNVTFRCDPISEHNRLYWYRQTLGQGPEFLTYFQNEAQLEKSRLLSDRFSAERPKGSFSTLEIQRTEQGDSAMYLCASSYTGDEAFFGQGTRLTVV.

V and J are TRBV28 and TRBJ2-3, with 8 bases fitting TRBD2. CDR3 length: 16 residues. Germline V gene lookup returns CDR1 MDHEN and CDR2 SYDVKM. Losses at the gene ends were 6 bases for V and 2 bases for J; bases not matched to a gene: 10. The CDR3 is CASSPQVAGYTDTQYF. The DNA of the CDR3 is TGTGCCAGCAGCCCCCAGGTAGCGGGGTACACAGATACGCAGTATTTT.

This clone was observed a single time. The J gene is TRBJ2-7, the V gene TRBV2; TRBD2 matches at 8 bases. V dropped 6 bases and J dropped 1; count of bases not matched to a gene: 11. Looked up from germline, CDR1 is SNHLY and CDR2 is FYNNEI. The CDR3 covers 16 residues. DNA for the CDR3: TGTGCCAGCAGCCTTCCAAGCGGGAGCTTTTCCTACGAGCAGTACTTC. The encoded protein is CASSLPSGSFSYEQYF.

This sequence joins TRBV30 and TRBJ2-1, with 11 bases that match TRBD2. Germline V gene sequence: CDR1 GTSNPN, CDR2 SVGIG (reference sequence). The CDR3 contains 14 residues. V dropped 5 bases and J dropped 7; count of bases not matched to a gene: 7. The CDR3 spells CAWGSGRAPNEQFF. CDR3 sequence (DNA): TGTGCCTGGGGTAGCGGGAGGGCCCCTAATGAGCAGTTCTTC.

This clone showed up just a few times. The chain links TRBV30 to TRBJ1-5; D is unclear. The V gene lost 0 bases and the J gene lost 2 bases, with 14 bases spanning the gap. The germline CDR1 and CDR2 sequences are GTSNPN and SVGIG (reference sequence). This CDR3 spans 16 amino acids. The CDR3 here is CAWSVPSPWGNQPQHF. The DNA of the CDR3 is TGTGCCTGGAGTGTACCGAGTCCCTGGGGCAATCAGCCCCAGCATTTT.

A single count supports this clone. This rearrangement joins TRBV30 to TRBJ2-7, with no clear D. Trimming removed 1 base from V and 0 bases from J, with 13 bases in between. There are 15 residues in the CDR3. The V gene's germline CDR1 is GTSNPN and CDR2 SVGIG (reference sequence). The CDR3 DNA is TGTGCCTGGAGTGCCGGGCCCTACTTCTCCTACGAGCAGTACTTC. It is translated as CAWSAGPYFSYEQYF.

The chain employs TRBV5-1 and TRBJ1-2; 8 bases align to TRBD1. Unmatched junction bases numbered 7, after V lost 4 bases and J lost 2 bases. This CDR3 has 15 residues. The germline gives CDR1 SGHRS, CDR2 YFSETQ. The CDR3 is CASSKQGEGNYGYTF. In DNA form, the CDR3 reads TGCGCCAGCAGCAAACAGGGGGAAGGGAACTATGGCTACACCTTC.

The gene calls are TRBV7-9 and TRBJ1-2, with D possibly being TRBD1 (5 bases). Germline V lookup: CDR1 SEHNR, CDR2 FQNEAQ (reference sequence). This CDR3 has 14 residues. V gave up 4 bases and J gave up 2 bases, with 11 bases separating them. This CDR3 reads CASSSQTANYGYTF. In DNA, the CDR3 is TGTGCCAGCAGCTCTCAGACAGCAAACTATGGCTACACCTTC. Together with reference TRBV7-9 and TRBJ1-2, the CDR3 gives the full variable domain: DTGVSQNPRHKITKRGQNVTFRCDPISEHNRLYWYRQTLGQGPEFLTYFQNEAQLEKSRLLSDRFSAERPKGSFSTLEIQRTEQGDSAMYLCASSSQTANYGYTFGSGTRLTVV.

This clone came up a few times. The chain carries TRBV5-1 and TRBJ2-5; TRBD2 might be the D (5 bases). The length of the CDR3 is 13 residues. V was pared by 4 bases and J by 5 bases, with 12 bases between. Germline V gene lookup returns CDR1 SGHRS and CDR2 YFSETQ. CDR3 DNA: TGCGCCAGCAGCGGGAGTTACCGGGAGACCCAGTACTTC. Amino acid sequence: CASSGSYRETQYF.

This clone was observed a handful of times. The chain has TRBV18 and TRBJ2-3; 8 bases map to TRBD2. CDR1 and CDR2 (germline): KGHSH, LQKENI. CDR3 length: 16 residues. V trimming: 1 base; J trimming: 3 bases; junction bases outside the gene matches: 6. CDR3 residues: CASSPLPSGYTDTQYF. In DNA, the CDR3 is TGTGCCAGCTCACCACTGCCTAGCGGGTATACAGATACGCAGTATTTT. The variable domain in full, completed from reference TRBV18 and TRBJ2-3, reads NAGVMQNPRHLVRRRGQEARLRCSPMKGHSHVYWYRQLPEEGLKFMVYLQKENIIDESGMPKERFSAEFPKEGPSILRIQQVVRGDSAAYFCASSPLPSGYTDTQYFGPGTRLTVL.